A selection of T cell receptor beta chains follows, all from one sample in a study of vaccination and CD4 T cells after COVID-19. The antigens these receptors bind are not known. TCRdb analysed the PCR reads with MiXCR anew, one entry per CDR3 protein. The profile shows just under 8,500 distinct CDR3 sequences, approximately 70% of them singletons. The sample taken for sequencing was CD4+ T cells from blood, cultured in vitro. Receptor source: a human donor who had recovered from COVID-19. CDR3s include the opening cysteine and the closing phenylalanine or tryptophan. D genes are given only for firm matches. Not every row has a clone size; where given, it reads once, few, many or a size class.

J gene,clone size,D gene,V gene,CDR3 protein,CDR3 DNA
TRBJ1-1,-,TRBD1,TRBV7-9,CASSLGDRGYTEAFF,TGTGCCAGCAGCTTGGGGGACAGAGGGTACACTGAAGCTTTCTTT
TRBJ2-6,-,-,TRBV5-1,CASTKDSTGANVLTF,TGCGCCAGCACCAAAGACAGTACTGGGGCCAACGTCCTGACTTTC
TRBJ1-2,-,-,TRBV12-3/TRBV12-4,CASSPRYGYTF,TGTGCCAGCAGTCCGCGTTATGGCTACACCTTC
TRBJ1-2,-,-,TRBV7-3,CASSLADRFYGYTF,TGTGCCAGCAGCTTGGCCGACAGGTTCTATGGCTACACCTTC
TRBJ1-1,few,-,TRBV12-3/TRBV12-4,CASSFRGGPAEAFF,TGTGCCAGCAGTTTTCGAGGGGGTCCCGCTGAAGCTTTCTTT
TRBJ1-5,-,-,TRBV10-3,CAISVDTSGNQPQHF,TGTGCCATCAGCGTAGACACGTCCGGCAATCAGCCCCAGCATTTT
TRBJ2-5,-,-,TRBV11-2,CASSLDLPGETQYF,TGTGCCAGCAGCTTAGATCTCCCGGGAGAGACCCAGTACTTC
TRBJ1-2,-,-,TRBV4-1,CASTAPGVYRGYTF,TGCGCCAGCACCGCCCCGGGGGTTTATAGAGGCTACACCTTC
TRBJ1-5,once,-,TRBV5-5,CASSSGRGDNQPQHF,TGTGCCAGCAGCTCCGGACGCGGGGACAATCAGCCCCAGCATTTT
TRBJ1-5,-,-,TRBV7-2,CASSAEQGDYQPQHF,TGTGCCAGCAGCGCAGAACAGGGCGATTATCAGCCCCAGCATTTT
TRBJ1-6,-,TRBD1,TRBV6-5,CASSSYRGLSSPLHF,TGTGCCAGCAGTTCCTACAGGGGGCTAAGTTCACCCCTCCACTTT
TRBJ1-1,-,-,TRBV11-1,CASSTRGAGNTEAFF,TGTGCCAGCAGCACACGAGGGGCAGGGAACACTGAAGCTTTCTTT
TRBJ2-7,-,-,TRBV12-3/TRBV12-4,CASSGDTYEQYF,TGTGCCAGCAGCGGGGATACCTACGAGCAGTACTTC
TRBJ2-7,-,TRBD2,TRBV9,CASSVAPAEQAGSYEQYF,TGTGCCAGCAGCGTAGCCCCTGCCGAGCAAGCGGGGTCCTACGAGCAGTACTTC
TRBJ1-1,-,-,TRBV24-1,CATRITGPPHSEAFF,TGTGCCACCAGGATAACAGGACCACCCCACTCTGAAGCTTTCTTT
TRBJ2-7,-,-,TRBV6-1,CASSPVAGSLREQYF,TGTGCCAGCAGTCCCGTGGCAGGTTCACTACGAGAGCAGTACTTC
TRBJ1-2,-,-,TRBV12-3/TRBV12-4,CASSMWGLVYGYTF,TGTGCCAGCAGCATGTGGGGTTTGGTCTATGGCTACACCTTC
TRBJ1-1,few,-,TRBV5-1,CASSFGVYNTEAFF,TGCGCCAGCAGCTTTGGTGTTTACAACACTGAAGCTTTCTTT
TRBJ2-7,-,TRBD1,TRBV20-1,CSAIPGTGAAYEQYF,TGCAGTGCTATACCAGGGACAGGGGCAGCCTACGAGCAGTACTTC
TRBJ1-2,-,TRBD1,TRBV7-2,CASSIGTAYGYTF,TGTGCCAGCAGCATCGGGACAGCCTATGGCTACACCTTC
TRBJ2-3,-,-,TRBV7-2,CASSLQAYTDTQYF,TGTGCCAGCAGCCTACAGGCGTACACAGATACGCAGTATTTT
TRBJ1-6,-,TRBD1,TRBV2,CASTGTGTGFAPLHF,TGTGCCAGCACGGGTACCGGGACAGGGTTTGCACCCCTCCACTTT
TRBJ2-5,-,TRBD1,TRBV6-2/TRBV6-3,CASSYSRGDRGRLLQETQYF,TGTGCCAGCAGTTACTCGAGAGGAGACAGGGGGCGCCTGCTCCAAGAGACCCAGTACTTC
TRBJ1-6,-,-,TRBV6-1,CASSVRAQYSPLHF,TGTGCCAGCAGTGTTAGAGCCCAGTATTCACCCCTCCACTTT
TRBJ1-6,-,-,TRBV7-2,CASSSGRSPLHF,TGTGCCAGCAGCTCCGGGCGGTCACCCCTCCACTTT
TRBJ2-2,-,TRBD1,TRBV7-2,CASSGSRGTGELFF,TGTGCCAGCAGCGGAAGCAGGGGGACCGGGGAGCTGTTTTTT
TRBJ1-5,-,-,TRBV7-8,CASSLVTGRLSNQPQHF,TGTGCCAGCAGCTTAGTTACCGGGAGATTGAGCAATCAGCCCCAGCATTTT
TRBJ1-5,few,-,TRBV7-6,CASSLQILGPQHF,TGTGCCAGCAGCTTACAAATACTGGGGCCCCAGCATTTT
TRBJ1-1,-,TRBD1,TRBV27,CASSFGTANTEAFF,TGTGCCAGCAGTTTCGGGACAGCGAACACTGAAGCTTTCTTT
TRBJ1-2,-,TRBD1,TRBV2,CAGSRGRNYGYTF,TGTGCCGGCAGTAGGGGGCGGAACTATGGCTACACCTTC
TRBJ1-5,-,-,TRBV2,CASSERPAISNQPQHF,TGTGCCAGCAGCGAAAGACCCGCCATTAGCAATCAGCCCCAGCATTTT
TRBJ1-5,-,-,TRBV6-5,CASSYSDSGGGNQPQHF,TGTGCCAGCAGTTACTCCGATTCGGGAGGAGGCAATCAGCCCCAGCATTTT
TRBJ1-6,few,-,TRBV7-9,CASSPWTATFNSPLHF,TGTGCCAGCAGCCCGTGGACAGCGACCTTTAATTCACCCCTCCACTTT
TRBJ1-2,-,TRBD1,TRBV20-1,CSPDFRGRGYGYTF,TGCAGTCCCGACTTCAGGGGGCGCGGCTATGGCTACACCTTC
TRBJ1-1,-,-,TRBV20-1,CSARAGDTEAFF,TGCAGTGCTAGAGCAGGGGACACTGAAGCTTTCTTT
TRBJ1-2,few,-,TRBV2,CASSPGTYSPYGYTF,TGTGCCAGCAGTCCGGGCACCTACAGTCCCTATGGCTACACCTTC